This T cell receptor (beta chain) was identified in a study of blood T cell repertoires in COVID-19. Study-wide context: Samples of COVID-19 (acute and convalescent) were obtained from the United States, Italy and Spain. Sample material is recorded as cDNA or gDNA derived from T cells, B-cell-depleted T cells, or PBMCs.

In the source study's methods: Amplification of reference gene primers was used by the study to estimate nucleated cell counts. Sequencing was performed with immunoSEQ multiplex PCR; in TCRdb, only in-frame clones are kept and a portion is missing. V and J calls and clone size are given by that table; D and trimming were obtained from the DNA. The table shows some 42,000 clones, with around nine tenths occurring only once. The CDR3 contains 16 residues. V gave up 9 bases and J gave up 5 bases; unmatched junction bases: 12. The V gene's germline CDR1 is LNHDA and CDR2 SQIVND (reference sequence). The V gene is TRBV19, the J gene TRBJ1-5, with TRBD1 identical over 11 bases. The sequence came from a human donor in a cohort sampled during active COVID-19. The sample comprised peripheral blood. The CDR3, as DNA: TGTGCCAGCGCGACCATTACGGGACAGGGGGATCAGCCCCAGCATTTT. Protein product: CASATITGQGDQPQHF.